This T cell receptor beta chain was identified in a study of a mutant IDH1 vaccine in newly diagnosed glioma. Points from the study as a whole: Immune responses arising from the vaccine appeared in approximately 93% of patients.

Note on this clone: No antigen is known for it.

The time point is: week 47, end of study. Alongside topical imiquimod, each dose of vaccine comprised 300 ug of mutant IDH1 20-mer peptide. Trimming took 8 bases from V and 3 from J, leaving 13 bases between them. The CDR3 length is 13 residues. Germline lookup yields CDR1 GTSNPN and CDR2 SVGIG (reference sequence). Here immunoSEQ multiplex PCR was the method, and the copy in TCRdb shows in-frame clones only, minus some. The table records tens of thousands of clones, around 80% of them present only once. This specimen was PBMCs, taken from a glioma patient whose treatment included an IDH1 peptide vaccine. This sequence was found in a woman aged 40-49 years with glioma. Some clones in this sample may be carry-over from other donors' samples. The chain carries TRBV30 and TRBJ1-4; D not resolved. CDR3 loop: CAGMPGANEKLFF. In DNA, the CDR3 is TGTGCCGGAATGCCCGGGGCTAATGAAAAACTGTTTTTT.